This TCR beta chain originates from a study of OX40 agonist ivuxolimab in advanced cancers. In the study overall: While on treatment, patients had intravenous ivuxolimab at 0.01 to 10 mg/kg every 2 weeks.

Sequencing used immunoSEQ multiplex PCR; TCRdb keeps in-frame clones, though not all of them. This sample has tens of thousands of clones, with roughly nine tenths found just once. The germline V gene has CDR1 SEHNR and CDR2 FQNEAQ (reference sequence). The CDR3 sequence is 17 residues long. Losses at the gene ends were 2 bases for V and 7 bases for J; bases not matched to a gene: 9. Comment on this clone: The antigen is unknown.

Study-wide results and limits: Relative to CD4+ cells, CD8+ T cells on average had more expanded clones. Among the least clonally expanded were partial responders at 0.1-3.0 mg/kg. No antigen was identified for the clonally expanded peripheral T cells.

Source: CD4+ or CD8+ T cells sorted from blood, taken in a trial of the OX40 agonist ivuxolimab. The chain joins TRBV7-9 to TRBJ2-1; TRBD2 agrees at 12 bases. The source of this sequence is an adult with an advanced solid tumor such as melanoma, head and neck, liver or kidney cancer. The CDR3 nucleotides read TGTGCCAGCAGCTTATTTCTAGCGGGGGGGCATGGGAATGAGCAGTTCTTC. It encodes CASSLFLAGGHGNEQFF.